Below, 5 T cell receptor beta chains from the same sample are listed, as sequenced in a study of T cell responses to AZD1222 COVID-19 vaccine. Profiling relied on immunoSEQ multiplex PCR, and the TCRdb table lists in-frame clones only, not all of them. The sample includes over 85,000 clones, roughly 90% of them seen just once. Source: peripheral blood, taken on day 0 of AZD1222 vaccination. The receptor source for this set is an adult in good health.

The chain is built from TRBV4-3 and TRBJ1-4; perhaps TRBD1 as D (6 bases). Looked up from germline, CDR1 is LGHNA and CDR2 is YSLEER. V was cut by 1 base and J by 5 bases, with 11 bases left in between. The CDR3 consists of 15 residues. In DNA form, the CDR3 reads TGCGCCAGCAGCCAAGTGTCAGGGGAAAATGAAAAACTGTTTTTT. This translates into CASSQVSGENEKLFF.

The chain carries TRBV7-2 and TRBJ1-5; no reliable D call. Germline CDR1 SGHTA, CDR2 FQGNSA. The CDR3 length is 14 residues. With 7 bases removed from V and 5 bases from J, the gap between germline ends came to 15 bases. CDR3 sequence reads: CASTILGGHQPQHF. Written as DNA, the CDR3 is TGTGCCAGCACCATCCTGGGCGGGCATCAGCCCCAGCATTTT.

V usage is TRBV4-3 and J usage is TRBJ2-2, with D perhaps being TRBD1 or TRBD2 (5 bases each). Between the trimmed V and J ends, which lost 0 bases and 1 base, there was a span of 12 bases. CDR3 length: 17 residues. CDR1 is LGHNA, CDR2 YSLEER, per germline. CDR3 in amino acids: CASSQDLGVGNTGELFF. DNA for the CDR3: TGCGCCAGCAGCCAAGATCTGGGGGTGGGGAACACCGGGGAGCTGTTTTTT.

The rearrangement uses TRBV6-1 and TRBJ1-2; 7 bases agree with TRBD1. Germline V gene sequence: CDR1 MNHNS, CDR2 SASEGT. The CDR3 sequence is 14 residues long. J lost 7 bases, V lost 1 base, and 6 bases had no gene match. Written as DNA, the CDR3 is TGTGCCAGCAGTGAAGGACAGGGCCGGATTGGCTACACCTTC. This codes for CASSEGQGRIGYTF.

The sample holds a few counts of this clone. CDR3 sequence (DNA): TGTGCCAGCAGCGCATCGACAGGGCAGGGGACTGAAGCTTTCTTT. Its translation is CASSASTGQGTEAFF. The chain recombines TRBV9 with TRBJ1-1; 7 positions match TRBD1. The CDR3 is 15 residues long. Trimming cost V 3 bases and J 5 bases; bases outside gene matches: 10. Germline CDR1 SGDLS, CDR2 YYNGEE.